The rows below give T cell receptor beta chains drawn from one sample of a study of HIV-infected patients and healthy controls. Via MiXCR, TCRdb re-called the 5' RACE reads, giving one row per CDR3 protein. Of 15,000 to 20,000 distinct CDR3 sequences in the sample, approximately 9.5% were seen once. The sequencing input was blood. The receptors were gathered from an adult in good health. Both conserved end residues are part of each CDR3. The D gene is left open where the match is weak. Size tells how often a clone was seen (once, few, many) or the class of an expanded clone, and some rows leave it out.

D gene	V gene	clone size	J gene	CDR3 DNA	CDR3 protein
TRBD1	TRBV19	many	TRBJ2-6	TGTGCCAGTAGTCGGGACAGCGGCGCCGATTCTGGGGCCAACGTCCTGACTTTC	CASSRDSGADSGANVLTF
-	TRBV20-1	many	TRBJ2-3	TGCAGCCCCCTCCCAGATACGCAGTATTTT	CSPLPDTQYF
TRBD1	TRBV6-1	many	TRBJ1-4	TGTGCCAGCAGCCAAAGCTTTGGACAGGGGGACGAAAAACTGTTTTTT	CASSQSFGQGDEKLFF
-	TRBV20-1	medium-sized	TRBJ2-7	TGCAGTGCTAGAGATCGGTCCGACCCTACTCTCGACGAGCAGTACTTC	CSARDRSDPTLDEQYF
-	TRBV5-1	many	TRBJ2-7	TGCGCCAGCAGCCCGAGGTGGGAGACCTACGAGCAGTACTTC	CASSPRWETYEQYF
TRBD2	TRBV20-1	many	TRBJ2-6	TGCAGTGCTAGAGACCCGGCGGGAGGGCACGGGGCCAACGTCCTGACTTTC	CSARDPAGGHGANVLTF
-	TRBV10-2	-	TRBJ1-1	TGCGCCAGCAGGCGGACAGTTATGAACACTGAAGCTTTCTTT	CASRRTVMNTEAFF
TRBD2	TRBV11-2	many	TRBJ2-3	TGTGCCAGCAGGACACTAGCGGGAAGCACAGATACGCAGTATTTT	CASRTLAGSTDTQYF
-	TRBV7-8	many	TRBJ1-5	TGTGCCAGCAGCTTAGTTCAGCGAAATCAGCCCCAGCATTTT	CASSLVQRNQPQHF
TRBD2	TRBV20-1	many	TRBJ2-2	TGCAGTGCTACCACCGGGACTAGCGGGAGTTACGGGGAGCTGTTTTTT	CSATTGTSGSYGELFF
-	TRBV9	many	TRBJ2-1	TGTGCCAGCAGCGTAGATGTCCTGAATGAGCAGTTCTTC	CASSVDVLNEQFF
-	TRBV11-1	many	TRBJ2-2	TGTGCCAGCAGCTTGTCGGGAGAGTCCACCGGGGAGCTGTTTTTT	CASSLSGESTGELFF
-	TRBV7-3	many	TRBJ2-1	TGTGCCAGCAGCTTACAGGCGTACAATGAGCAGTTCTTC	CASSLQAYNEQFF
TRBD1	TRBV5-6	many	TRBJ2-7	TGTGCCAGCAGCGCGAACAGGGGTCCCCTTTACGAGCAGTACTTC	CASSANRGPLYEQYF
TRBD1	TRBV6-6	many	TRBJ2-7	TGTGCCAGCAGTTATTTCACCGCCGGGACAGGGCCCCTCGAGCAGTACTTC	CASSYFTAGTGPLEQYF
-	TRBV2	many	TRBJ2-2	TGTGCCAGCAAGTCTCTGAAGAACACCGGGGAGCTGTTTTTT	CASKSLKNTGELFF
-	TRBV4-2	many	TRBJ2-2	TGTGCCAGCAGCCAAGAGGCAGTGACCGGGGAGCTGTTTTTT	CASSQEAVTGELFF
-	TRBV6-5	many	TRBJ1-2	TGTGCCAGCAGTTACGGTACCGGCTACACCTTC	CASSYGTGYTF
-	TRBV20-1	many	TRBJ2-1	TGCAGTGCCTTACCGCAGGTTGGCCGCTCCTACAATGAGCAGTTCTTC	CSALPQVGRSYNEQFF
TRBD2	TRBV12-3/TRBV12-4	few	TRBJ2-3	TGTGCCAGCAGTCCACTAGCGGGTCTAACAGATACGCAGTATTTT	CASSPLAGLTDTQYF
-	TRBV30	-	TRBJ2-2	TGTGCCTGGGCTGTTTTGAACACCGGGGAGCTGTTTTTT	CAWAVLNTGELFF
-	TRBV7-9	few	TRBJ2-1	TGTGCCAGCAGCACCAGCGGTTCCCAGGAGTTCTTC	CASSTSGSQEFF
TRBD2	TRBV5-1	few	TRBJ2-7	TGCGCCAGCAGCTTGGCGGTGGGGGGGTACGAGCAGTACTTC	CASSLAVGGYEQYF
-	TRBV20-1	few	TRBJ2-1	TGCAGTGCTAGGTGGGGGACGAAGTACAATGAGCAGTTCTTC	CSARWGTKYNEQFF
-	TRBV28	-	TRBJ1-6	TGTGCCGAGGCCAACTGGGATTCACCCCTCCACTTT	CAEANWDSPLHF
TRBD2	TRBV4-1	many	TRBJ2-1	TGCGCCAGCAGCCCCCGGCTAGCGGGAAAGGATGAGCAGTTCTTC	CASSPRLAGKDEQFF
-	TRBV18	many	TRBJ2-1	TGTGCCAGCTCATTCGAGACGGGAGCCGGTGAGCAGTTCTTC	CASSFETGAGEQFF
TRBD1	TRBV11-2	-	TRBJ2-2	TGTGCCAGCAGACCACCGGGACAGGGGACCGGGGAGCTGTTTTTT	CASRPPGQGTGELFF
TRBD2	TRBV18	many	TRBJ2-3	TGTGCCAGCTCCCCTCCCCAGTCCGGGAGGGCCAACACAGATACGCAGTATTTT	CASSPPQSGRANTDTQYF
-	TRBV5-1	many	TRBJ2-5	TGCGCCAGCAGCCGTTCTGATCGGCGGCAAGAGACCCAGTACTTC	CASSRSDRRQETQYF
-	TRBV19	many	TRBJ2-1	TGTGCCAGTACCCCCGGGATCATACAAACCAATGAGCAGTTCTTC	CASTPGIIQTNEQFF
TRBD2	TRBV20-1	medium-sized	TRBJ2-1	TGCAGTGCTAGCCGTAGCGGGAGGAGACTGAGCGGCTACAATGAGCAGTTCTTC	CSASRSGRRLSGYNEQFF
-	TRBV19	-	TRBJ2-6	TGTGCCAGTAGTATTCAAGGGCCGAGAGGGGCCAACGTCCTGACTTTC	CASSIQGPRGANVLTF
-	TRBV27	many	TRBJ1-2	TGTGCCAGCAGTTTAAGATCGGTGGGCAACTATGGCTACACCTTC	CASSLRSVGNYGYTF
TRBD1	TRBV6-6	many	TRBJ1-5	TGTGCCAGCGAAGGACAGGGAAACAATCAGCCCCAGCATTTT	CASEGQGNNQPQHF
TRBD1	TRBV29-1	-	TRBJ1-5	TGCAGCGTTGGACAGGGGGGGAGTCAGCCCCAGCATTTT	CSVGQGGSQPQHF
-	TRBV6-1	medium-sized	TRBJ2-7	TGTGCCAGCAGTTTATACTACGAGCAGTACTTC	CASSLYYEQYF
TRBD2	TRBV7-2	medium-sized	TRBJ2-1	TGTGCCAGCGCACCGGGACTAGGTCTCTACAATGAGCAGTTCTTC	CASAPGLGLYNEQFF
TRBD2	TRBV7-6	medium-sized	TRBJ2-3	TGTGCCAGCAGCGTAGCGGGAGGGCCGGTAGATACGCAGTATTTT	CASSVAGGPVDTQYF
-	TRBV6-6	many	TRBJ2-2	TGTGCCAGCAGTACAGTCGTCCTCGGGGAGCTGTTTTTT	CASSTVVLGELFF
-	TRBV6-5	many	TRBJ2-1	TGTGCCAGCAGTTACAGTCCAGCGAACAATGAGCAGTTCTTC	CASSYSPANNEQFF
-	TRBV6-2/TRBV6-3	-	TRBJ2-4	TGTGCCAGCAGTTATGGGACTGTATTAGCCAAAAACATTCAGTACTTC	CASSYGTVLAKNIQYF
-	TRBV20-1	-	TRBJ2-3	TGCAGTGCCCTGCTCGGCACAGGGAGCACAGATACGCAGTATTTT	CSALLGTGSTDTQYF
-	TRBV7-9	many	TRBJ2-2	TGTGCCAGCACGGGGGAGCGGAACACCGGGGAGCTGTTTTTT	CASTGERNTGELFF
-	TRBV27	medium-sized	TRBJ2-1	TGTGCCAGCAGTTTCAGGGGCTCCTACAATGAGCAGTTCTTC	CASSFRGSYNEQFF
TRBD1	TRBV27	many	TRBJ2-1	TGTGCCAGCAGGCAAGACAGGGTCACCTACAATGAGCAGTTCTTC	CASRQDRVTYNEQFF
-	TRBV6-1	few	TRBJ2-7	TGTGCCAGTTCGACCGGGACAAACTACGAGCAGTACTTC	CASSTGTNYEQYF
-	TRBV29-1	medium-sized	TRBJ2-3	TGCAGCGTTGAATCAGATACGCAGTATTTT	CSVESDTQYF
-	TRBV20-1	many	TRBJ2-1	TGCAGTGGCGGGAGTCGAAGGGGGACTGCCAATGAGCAGTTCTTC	CSGGSRRGTANEQFF
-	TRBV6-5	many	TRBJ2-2	TGTGCCAGCAGTTACTTTGGCAAACGGAACACCGGGGAGCTGTTTTTT	CASSYFGKRNTGELFF
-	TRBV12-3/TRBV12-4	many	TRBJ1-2	TGTGCCAGCAGTTTAGGAGGGGCTGGCTACACCTTC	CASSLGGAGYTF
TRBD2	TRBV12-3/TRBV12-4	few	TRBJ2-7	TGTGCCAGCAGTTCGCGGGCTAGCGGAACCTACGAGCAGTACTTC	CASSSRASGTYEQYF
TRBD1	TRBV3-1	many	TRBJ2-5	TGTGCCAGCAGCTATCTACAGGGGTTGAAAGAGACCCAGTACTTC	CASSYLQGLKETQYF
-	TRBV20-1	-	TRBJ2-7	TGCAGTGCTAAGGACAGTCCCTTGAGAGTGGACGAGCAGTACTTC	CSAKDSPLRVDEQYF
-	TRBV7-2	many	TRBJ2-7	TGTGCCAGCAGCTCCCTAGCGTGGGGAGAGAGGAGCGAGCAGTACTTC	CASSSLAWGERSEQYF
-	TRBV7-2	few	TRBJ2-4	TGTGCCAGCAGCCGAGGAGTAGAAAACATTCAGTACTTC	CASSRGVENIQYF
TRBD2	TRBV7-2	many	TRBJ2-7	TGTGCCAGCAGCTTAGACCCTAGCGGGAGGGACGAGCAGTACTTC	CASSLDPSGRDEQYF
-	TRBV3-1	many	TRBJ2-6	TGTGCCAGCAGCCCTCTCGTAGGATCTACTGGGGCCAACGTCCTGACTTTC	CASSPLVGSTGANVLTF
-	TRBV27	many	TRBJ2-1	TGTGCCAGCAGTTTATCACAAGCGGGTGAGCAGTTCTTC	CASSLSQAGEQFF
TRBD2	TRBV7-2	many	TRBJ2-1	TGTGCCAGCAGCCATCAAGCGGGGACGAGTTACAATGAGCAGTTCTTC	CASSHQAGTSYNEQFF